The T cell receptor beta chain described here comes from a study of blood T cell repertoires in COVID-19. Background on the study: Sources were T cells, B-cell-depleted T cells, or PBMCs; the material itself was cDNA or gDNA.

TCRdb's copy holds only in-frame clones and misses some; the assay was immunoSEQ multiplex PCR. This sample carries about 18,000 clones, around 80% of them seen once, and the ten largest clones take roughly 14%. J lost 5 bases, V lost 8 bases, and 9 bases had no gene match. CDR3 size: 14 residues. Looked up from germline, CDR1 is MNHEY and CDR2 is SMNVEV (reference sequence). By share of the sample, this clone is medium-sized. This clonotype was sampled from a man aged 40-50 years with active or convalescent COVID-19. The material sequenced was peripheral blood. The genes are TRBV27 and TRBJ1-5; 7 positions agree with TRBD1. This CDR3 reads CASAEGDSYQPQHF. The CDR3 DNA sequence: TGTGCCAGCGCTGAGGGGGACAGCTATCAGCCCCAGCATTTT.